This T cell receptor beta chain was sequenced for a study of T cells in Graves' hyperthyroidism and ophthalmopathy. This clonotype has only a few counts. Researchers amplified the TCR beta CDR3 regions from RNA transcripts. The HTBI primer set was used in a first-round RT-PCR of the TCR CDR3. TCRdb re-called the multiplex PCR reads through MiXCR, storing one row per CDR3 protein. The table has fewer than 300,000 distinct CDR3 sequences, 13% to 15% seen once. Diagnoses were established using clinical symptoms, serum thyroxine and TRAb, thyroid ultrasound and orbital computed tomography. The sequencing sample was made of blood. This receptor was identified in a woman between 50 and 59 years old with Graves' hyperthyroidism that later progressed to Graves' ophthalmopathy.

CDR3 coding DNA: TGCAGTGCTAGATTGACAGGGGCGAACACTGAAGCTTTCTTT. Amino acid sequence: CSARLTGANTEAFF. This chain joins TRBV20-1 and TRBJ1-1; 8 nucleotides match TRBD1. Trimming cost V 2 bases and J 1 base; bases outside gene matches: 3. Germline V gene sequence: CDR1 DFQATT, CDR2 SNEGSKA (reference sequence). This CDR3 spans 14 amino acids.